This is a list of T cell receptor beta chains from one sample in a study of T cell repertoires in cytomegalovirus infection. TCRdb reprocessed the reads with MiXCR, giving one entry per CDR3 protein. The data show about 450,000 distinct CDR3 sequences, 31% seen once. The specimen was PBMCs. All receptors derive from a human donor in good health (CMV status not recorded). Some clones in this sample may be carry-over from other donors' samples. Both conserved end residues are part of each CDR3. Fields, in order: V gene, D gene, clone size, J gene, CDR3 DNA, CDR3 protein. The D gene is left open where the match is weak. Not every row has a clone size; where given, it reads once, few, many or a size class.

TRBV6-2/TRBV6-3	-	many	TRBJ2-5	TGTGCCAGCAGTTACCGGCAGCTCCAGGAGACCCAGTACTTC	CASSYRQLQETQYF
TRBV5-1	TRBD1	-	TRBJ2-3	TGCGCCAGCAGCTTGACAGGGGTGACAACAGATACGCAGTATTTT	CASSLTGVTTDTQYF
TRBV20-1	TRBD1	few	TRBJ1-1	TGCAGTGCTAGCGTGGGACAGACCGAAGCTTTCTTT	CSASVGQTEAFF
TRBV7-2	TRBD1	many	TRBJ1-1	TGTGCCAGCAGCATAAAGGCGACAGGGTCGATAGCTTTCTTT	CASSIKATGSIAFF
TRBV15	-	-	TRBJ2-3	TGTGCCACCAGCAGAGGCCCGCATAAACCGCGCACAGATACGCAGTATTTT	CATSRGPHKPRTDTQYF
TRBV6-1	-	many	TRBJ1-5	TGTGCCACCGAGGCGAGGCCTCGGGAGCCCCAGCATTTT	CATEARPREPQHF
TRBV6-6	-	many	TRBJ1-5	TGTGCCAGCAAAGCGGGGATGCCTGAGGGGCCCCAGCATTTT	CASKAGMPEGPQHF
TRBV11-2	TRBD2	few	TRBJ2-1	TGTGCCAGCAGCTTATTTAGCGGGGGGGCCTATGAGCAGTTCTTC	CASSLFSGGAYEQFF
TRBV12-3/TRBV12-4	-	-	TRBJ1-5	TGTGCCAGCAGTTTTCACAGACTCAATCAGCCCCAGCATTTT	CASSFHRLNQPQHF
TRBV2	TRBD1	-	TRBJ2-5	TGTGCCAGCAATCGACAGGGTGGGGTGGAGACCCAGTACTTC	CASNRQGGVETQYF